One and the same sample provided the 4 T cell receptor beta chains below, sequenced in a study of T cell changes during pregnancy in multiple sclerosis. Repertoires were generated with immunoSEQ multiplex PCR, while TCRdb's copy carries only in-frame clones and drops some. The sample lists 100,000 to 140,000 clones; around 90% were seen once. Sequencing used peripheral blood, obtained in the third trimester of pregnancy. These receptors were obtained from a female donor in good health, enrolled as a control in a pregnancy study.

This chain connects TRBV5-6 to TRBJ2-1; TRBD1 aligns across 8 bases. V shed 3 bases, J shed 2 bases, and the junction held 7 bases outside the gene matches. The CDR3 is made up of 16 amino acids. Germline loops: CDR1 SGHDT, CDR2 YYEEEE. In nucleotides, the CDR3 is TGTGCCAGCAGCTCGCTGACAGGGGCCACCTACAATGAGCAGTTCTTC. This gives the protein CASSSLTGATYNEQFF.

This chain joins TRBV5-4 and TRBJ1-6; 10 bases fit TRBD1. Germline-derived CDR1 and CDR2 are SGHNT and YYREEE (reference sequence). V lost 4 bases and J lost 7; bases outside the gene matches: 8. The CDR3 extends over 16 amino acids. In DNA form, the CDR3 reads TGTGCCAGCAGCCCACGGACAGGGGGGTCGAATTCACCCCTCCACTTT. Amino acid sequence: CASSPRTGGSNSPLHF.

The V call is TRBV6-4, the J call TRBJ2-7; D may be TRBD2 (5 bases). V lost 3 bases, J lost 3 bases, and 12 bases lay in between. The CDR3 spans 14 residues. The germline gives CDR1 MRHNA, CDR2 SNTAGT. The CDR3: CASSESPRGYEQYF. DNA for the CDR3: TGTGCCAGCAGTGAATCGCCCCGGGGCTACGAGCAGTACTTC.

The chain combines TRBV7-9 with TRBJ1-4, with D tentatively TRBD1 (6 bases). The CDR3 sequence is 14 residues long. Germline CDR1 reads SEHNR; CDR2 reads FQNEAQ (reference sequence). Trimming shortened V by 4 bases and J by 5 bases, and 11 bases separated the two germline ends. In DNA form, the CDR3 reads TGTGCCAGCAGCTGGGAGACAGGAAATGAAAAACTGTTTTTT. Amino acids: CASSWETGNEKLFF.